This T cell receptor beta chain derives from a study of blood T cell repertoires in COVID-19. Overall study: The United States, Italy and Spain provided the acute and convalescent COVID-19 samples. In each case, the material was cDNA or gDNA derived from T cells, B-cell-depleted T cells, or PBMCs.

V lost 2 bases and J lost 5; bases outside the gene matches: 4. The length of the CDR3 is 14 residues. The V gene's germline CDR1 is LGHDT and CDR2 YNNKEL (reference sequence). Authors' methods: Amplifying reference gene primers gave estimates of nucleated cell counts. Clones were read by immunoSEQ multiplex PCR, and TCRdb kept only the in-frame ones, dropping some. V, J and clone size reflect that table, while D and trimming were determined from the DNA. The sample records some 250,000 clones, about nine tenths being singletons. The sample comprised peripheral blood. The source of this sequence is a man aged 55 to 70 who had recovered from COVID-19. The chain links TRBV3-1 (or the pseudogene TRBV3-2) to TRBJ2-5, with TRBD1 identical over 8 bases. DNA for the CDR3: TGTGCCAGCAGCCAACACAGGGGGTTGGAGACCCAGTACTTC. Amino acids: CASSQHRGLETQYF.